The 17 T cell receptor beta chains given below trace back to one sample, sequenced in a study of OX40 agonist ivuxolimab in advanced cancers. The repertoire was sequenced with immunoSEQ multiplex PCR; TCRdb's copy has only in-frame clones and lacks some. The table lists fewer than 70,000 clones, around 87% of them singletons. The material was CD4+ or CD8+ T cells sorted from blood, obtained in a trial of the OX40 agonist ivuxolimab. These receptors were collected from an adult with an advanced solid tumor such as melanoma, head and neck, liver or kidney cancer.

This chain uses TRBV6-6 with TRBJ1-4, with D uncertain. The CDR3 length is 15 residues. Germline V gene sequence: CDR1 MNHNY, CDR2 SVGAGI (reference sequence). The germline V and J ends were trimmed by 2 bases and 0 bases, with 7 bases remaining between them. This CDR3 is CASSYGDSTNEKLFF. The CDR3 nucleotides read TGTGCCAGCAGTTACGGTGATTCAACTAATGAAAAACTGTTTTTT.

In DNA form, the CDR3 reads TGTGCCAGCAGCGGTATCTACGAGCAGTACTTC. It codes for CASSGIYEQYF. The chain uses TRBV2 and TRBJ2-7; D gene unclear. Germline CDR1 reads SNHLY; CDR2 reads FYNNEI. Trimming stripped 6 bases from V and 3 bases from J, with 6 bases between. CDR3 size: 11 residues.

The rearrangement links TRBV6-5 to TRBJ2-3; D is undetermined. CDR1 MNHEY and CDR2 SVGAGI come from the germline V gene. This CDR3 has 12 residues. Trimming cost V 6 bases and J 4 bases, with 8 bases left between them. The CDR3 loop reads CASSLTPDTQYF. The CDR3 region has the DNA TGTGCCAGCAGCTTGACCCCAGATACGCAGTATTTT.

V is TRBV2 and J is TRBJ2-7; TRBD1 matches 7 bases. V was pared by 8 bases and J by 2 bases, with 3 bases of the junction left unmatched. There are 12 residues in the CDR3. Germline assignment: CDR1 SNHLY and CDR2 FYNNEI. The CDR3 nucleotides read TGTGCCAGCCGGGACAGCCCCTACGAGCAGTACTTC. Translating it yields CASRDSPYEQYF.

The chain joins TRBV13 to TRBJ2-5, with TRBD1 identical over 8 bases. The junction had 6 bases not matched to a gene; V was cut back by 2 bases and J by 1 base. From germline, CDR1 is PRHDT and CDR2 FYEKMQ (reference sequence). CDR3 length: 16 residues. The CDR3 here is CASSLRTGFGQETQYF. The CDR3 DNA sequence: TGTGCCAGCAGCTTAAGGACAGGGTTTGGCCAAGAGACCCAGTACTTC.

The chain carries TRBV19 and TRBJ1-2, with a weak D call TRBD1 (5 bases). The CDR3 length is 13 residues. Trimming took off 6 bases at V and 4 bases at J, with 12 bases between the two ends. Germline V CDR1 and CDR2: LNHDA, SQIVND (reference sequence). As DNA, the CDR3 is TGTGCCAGTAGCCTCCAGGGCTCCTATGGCTACACCTTC. Protein product: CASSLQGSYGYTF.

This chain links TRBV5-1 with TRBJ1-1; TRBD1 agrees at 9 bases. Trimming removed 4 bases from V and 1 base from J; junction bases left unmatched: 2. The V gene's germline CDR1 is SGHRS and CDR2 YFSETQ. The CDR3 covers 14 residues. The DNA of the CDR3 is TGCGCCAGCAGCATGGGACAGGGGAACACTGAAGCTTTCTTT. Translating gives CASSMGQGNTEAFF. The whole variable domain, filled in from reference TRBV5-1 and TRBJ1-1, reads KAGVTQTPRYLIKTRGQQVTLSCSPISGHRSVSWYQQTPGQGLQFLFEYFSETQRNKGNFPGRFSGRQFSNSRSEMNVSTLELGDSALYLCASSMGQGNTEAFFGQGTRLTVV.

This chain uses TRBV6-1 with TRBJ1-1, with 10 positions matching TRBD1. The CDR3 is 11 amino acids. Germline V CDR1 and CDR2: MNHNS, SASEGT. The J segment lost 11 bases and the V segment lost 7 bases, leaving 4 bases of the junction unmatched. The CDR3 DNA is TGTGCCAGCATTGGGACAGGGGAGGCTTTCTTT. Residues: CASIGTGEAFF.

This chain uses TRBV11-1 with TRBJ1-4, with D maybe TRBD1 (5 bases). Germline CDR1 reads SGHAT; CDR2 reads FQDESV (reference sequence). The germline V and J ends were trimmed by 3 bases and 6 bases, with 14 bases remaining between them. CDR3 size: 15 residues. CDR3 nucleotide sequence: TGTGCCAGCAGCTTGGATCCGAGGGGAGATGAAAAACTGTTTTTT. Translation: CASSLDPRGDEKLFF.

The chain recombines TRBV7-9 with TRBJ2-2; D unclear. Germline-derived CDR1 and CDR2 are SEHNR and FQNEAQ (reference sequence). Trimming removed 3 bases at V and 2 bases at J, with 1 base between. This CDR3 contains 12 residues. CDR3 DNA sequence: TGTGCCAGCAGCTTCAACACCGGGGAGCTGTTTTTT. Translating gives CASSFNTGELFF.

The chain is built from TRBV18 and TRBJ2-2; tentatively, D is TRBD2 (5 bases). The germline CDR1 and CDR2 sequences are KGHSH and LQKENI. The CDR3 consists of 14 residues. Deletions cut 6 bases from V and 4 bases from J, with 12 bases between. CDR3 protein: CASSLEAGTGELFF. CDR3 nucleotides: TGTGCCAGCTCGCTGGAGGCGGGCACCGGGGAGCTGTTTTTT. Filled out from reference TRBV18 and TRBJ2-2, the complete variable domain reads NAGVMQNPRHLVRRRGQEARLRCSPMKGHSHVYWYRQLPEEGLKFMVYLQKENIIDESGMPKERFSAEFPKEGPSILRIQQVVRGDSAAYFCASSLEAGTGELFFGEGSRLTVL.

The gene calls are TRBV6-4 and TRBJ2-3; 9 nucleotides agree with TRBD1. Germline V CDR1 and CDR2: MRHNA, SNTAGT. The CDR3 contains 14 residues. With 5 bases clipped from V and 1 base from J, the junction kept 1 base outside the gene matches. The CDR3 bases are TGTGCCAGCAGTCGGGACAGGGGCACAGATACGCAGTATTTT. Translating it yields CASSRDRGTDTQYF.

In the case of this clone: The sample carries other DNA sequences with the same CDR3. The V gene is TRBV12-5, the J gene TRBJ1-5, with D hard to call. V lost 3 bases and J 6 bases, leaving 6 bases between the germline ends. Germline V gene lookup returns CDR1 LGHNT and CDR2 FRNRAP. CDR3 length equals 12 residues. CDR3 coding DNA: TGTGCTAGTGGTTTAGGTGGTCAGCCCCAGCATTTT. This translates into CASGLGGQPQHF.

The chain carries TRBV18 and TRBJ1-2, with a weak D call TRBD1 (6 bases). With 4 bases removed from V and 7 bases from J, the gap between germline ends came to 7 bases. The V gene's germline CDR1 is KGHSH and CDR2 LQKENI. The CDR3 consists of 11 residues. The CDR3 loop is CASSRGAGYTF. CDR3 DNA: TGTGCCAGCTCACGGGGGGCTGGCTACACCTTC.

V gene TRBV5-1 combines with J gene TRBJ1-2; TRBD1 aligns across 7 bases. This CDR3 region has 17 residues. J lost 2 bases, V lost 0 bases, and 10 bases had no gene match. Germline CDR1 reads SGHRS; CDR2 reads YFSETQ. CDR3 coding DNA: TGCGCCAGCAGCTTGGGTGGGACAGAGTTACAGAACTATGGCTACACCTTC. This encodes CASSLGGTELQNYGYTF.

CDR3 residues: CASSLEALRIQYF. The DNA for the CDR3 is TGTGCCAGCAGCTTGGAGGCCTTGAGGATCCAGTACTTC. The rearrangement uses TRBV5-5 and TRBJ2-5; D is uncertain. V shed 0 bases and J shed 10 bases, with 13 bases lying between them. This CDR3 contains 13 residues. Germline V lookup: CDR1 SGHKS, CDR2 YYEKEE (reference sequence).

This sequence joins TRBV27 and TRBJ2-7, with D possibly being TRBD1 or TRBD2 (5 bases each). There are 15 residues in the CDR3. V dropped 5 bases and J dropped 1 base, with 15 bases sitting between them. The germline V gene encodes CDR1 MNHEY and CDR2 SMNVEV (reference sequence). The CDR3 DNA sequence: TGTGCCAGCAGTGGAGCAGGGACCTTTTCCTACGAGCAGTACTTC. Translation gives CASSGAGTFSYEQYF.